This T cell receptor (beta chain) appears in the sequencing data of a study of blood T cell repertoires in COVID-19. Study-level information: Acute-phase and convalescent COVID-19 samples originated in the United States, Italy and Spain. T cells, B-cell-depleted T cells, or PBMCs provided the cDNA or gDNA that served as material.

In the study's own analysis: Reference gene primer amplification gave nucleated cell count estimates. TCRdb's table, derived via immunoSEQ multiplex PCR, lists solely in-frame clones and lacks some. The V and J calls and clone size are taken from that table; D and trimming were inferred from the DNA. The repertoire has 150,000 to 200,000 clones, approximately 86% of them found once; the top ten carry 8% to 10%. V was pared by 3 bases and J by 5 bases, with 17 bases between. CDR1 is MNHNS, CDR2 SASEGT, per germline. The CDR3 contains 15 residues. The V call is TRBV6-1, the J call TRBJ2-7; a possible D gene is TRBD2 (6 bases). Material: peripheral blood. The clonotype was recovered from a man aged 55 to 70 with acute or convalescent COVID-19. This chain's CDR3 is CASSDRLVIPNEQYF. In DNA, the CDR3 is TGTGCCAGCAGTGATAGACTAGTTATACCTAACGAGCAGTACTTC.